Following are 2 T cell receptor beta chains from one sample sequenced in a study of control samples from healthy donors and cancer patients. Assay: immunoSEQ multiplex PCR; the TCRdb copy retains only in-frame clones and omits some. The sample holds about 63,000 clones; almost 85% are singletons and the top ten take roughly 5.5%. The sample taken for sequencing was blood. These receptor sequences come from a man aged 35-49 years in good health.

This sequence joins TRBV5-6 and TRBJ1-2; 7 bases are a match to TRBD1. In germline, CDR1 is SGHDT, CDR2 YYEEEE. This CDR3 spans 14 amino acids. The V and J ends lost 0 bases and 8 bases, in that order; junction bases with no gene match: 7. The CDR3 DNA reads TGTGCCAGCAGCTTGGCCAGAAGGGGGCGAGGCTACACCTTC. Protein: CASSLARRGRGYTF. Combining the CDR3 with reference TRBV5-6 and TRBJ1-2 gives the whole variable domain DAGVTQSPTHLIKTRGQQVTLRCSPKSGHDTVSWYQQALGQGPQFIFQYYEEEERQRGNFPDRFSGHQFPNYSSELNVNALLLGDSALYLCASSLARRGRGYTFGSGTRLTVV.

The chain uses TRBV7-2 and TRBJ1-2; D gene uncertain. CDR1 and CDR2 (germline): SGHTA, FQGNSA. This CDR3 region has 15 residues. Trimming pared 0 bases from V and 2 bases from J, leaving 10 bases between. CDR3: CASSLAPGINYGYTF. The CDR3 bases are TGTGCCAGCAGCTTAGCGCCCGGAATAAACTATGGCTACACCTTC.